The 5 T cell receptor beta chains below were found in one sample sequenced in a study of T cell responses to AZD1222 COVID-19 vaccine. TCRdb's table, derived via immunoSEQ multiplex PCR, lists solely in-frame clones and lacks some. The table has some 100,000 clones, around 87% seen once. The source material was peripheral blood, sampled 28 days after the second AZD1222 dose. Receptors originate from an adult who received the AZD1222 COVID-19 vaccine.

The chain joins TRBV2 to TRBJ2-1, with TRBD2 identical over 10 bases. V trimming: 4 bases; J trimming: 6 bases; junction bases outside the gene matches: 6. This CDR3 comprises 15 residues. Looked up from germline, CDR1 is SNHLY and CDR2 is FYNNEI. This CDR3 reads CASSGAAGGLNEQFF. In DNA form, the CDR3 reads TGTGCCAGCAGTGGAGCAGCGGGGGGGCTCAATGAGCAGTTCTTC.

CDR3 bases: TGTGCCAGCAGTTACGGGACAGCCTCCTACGAGCAGTACTTC. It is translated as CASSYGTASYEQYF. V gene TRBV6-2 or TRBV6-3 combines with J gene TRBJ2-7, with 7 bases fitting TRBD1. Unmatched junction bases numbered 1, after V lost 2 bases and J lost 0 bases. This CDR3 has 14 amino acids. Germline-derived CDR1 and CDR2 are MNHEY and SVGEGT.

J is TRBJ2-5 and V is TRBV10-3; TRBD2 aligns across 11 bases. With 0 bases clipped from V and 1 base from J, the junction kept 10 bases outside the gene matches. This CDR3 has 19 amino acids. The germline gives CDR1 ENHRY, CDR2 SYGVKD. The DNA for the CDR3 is TGTGCCATCAGTGAGTCGAGTGGGACTAGCGGATTTCGCCAAGAGACCCAGTACTTC. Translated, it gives CAISESSGTSGFRQETQYF.

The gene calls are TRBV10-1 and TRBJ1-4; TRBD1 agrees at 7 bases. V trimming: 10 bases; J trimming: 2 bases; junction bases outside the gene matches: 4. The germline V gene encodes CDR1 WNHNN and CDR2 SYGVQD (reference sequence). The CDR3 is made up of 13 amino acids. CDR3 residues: CATSTGTNEKLFF. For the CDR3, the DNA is TGCGCCACCTCGACAGGGACTAATGAAAAACTGTTTTTT.

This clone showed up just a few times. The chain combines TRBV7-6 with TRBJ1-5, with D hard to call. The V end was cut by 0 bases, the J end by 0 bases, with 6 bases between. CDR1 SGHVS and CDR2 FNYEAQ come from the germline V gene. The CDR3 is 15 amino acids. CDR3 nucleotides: TGTGCCAGCAGCTTAGCGGATACTAGCAATCAGCCCCAGCATTTT. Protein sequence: CASSLADTSNQPQHF. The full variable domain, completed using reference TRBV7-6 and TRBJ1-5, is GAGVSQSPRYKVTKRGQDVALRCDPISGHVSLYWYRQALGQGPEFLTYFNYEAQQDKSGLPNDRFSAERPEGSISTLTIQRTEQRDSAMYRCASSLADTSNQPQHFGDGTRLSIL.